This TCR beta chain was sequenced for a study of cytomegalovirus exposure and HLA in healthy donors. It was with 60 Vbeta and 13 Jbeta primers that the PCR ran. Sequenced by immunoSEQ multiplex PCR; TCRdb stores in-frame clones only, minus some. The sample shows some 120,000 clones, around 74% of them seen only once. The ends were cut back, 2 bases at V and 10 bases at J, with 6 bases in the middle. The CDR3 covers 12 residues. The germline gives CDR1 SEHNR, CDR2 FQNEAQ (reference sequence). This sequence joins TRBV7-9 and TRBJ1-6; D not resolved. The sequenced material came from PBMCs. This receptor was obtained from a woman between 45 and 65 years old in good health and CMV-seropositive. The CDR3 DNA follows: TGTGCCAGCAGCTTAAACAACTCACCCCTCCACTTT. Encoded protein: CASSLNNSPLHF.